The source of this T cell receptor beta chain is a study of identical twins. The CDR3 loop spans 16 amino acids. V dropped 3 bases and J dropped 1; count of bases not matched to a gene: 3. CDR1 and CDR2 (germline): MNHNS, SASEGT. This clonotype came up many times. MiXCR, run by TCRdb on the 5' RACE reads, gives a single entry per CDR3 protein. This table has under 350,000 distinct CDR3 sequences, around 9.7% appearing once. The sample also formed part of further work on yellow fever vaccine responses in identical twins.

Sequenced sample: CD8+ T cells sorted from blood. This chain joins TRBV6-1 and TRBJ2-6; TRBD1 agrees at 7 bases. The clonotype comes from a woman under 30 in good health. This CDR3 is CASSDAGGSGANVLTF. DNA for the CDR3: TGTGCCAGCAGTGATGCAGGGGGATCTGGGGCCAACGTCCTGACTTTC.